This TCR beta chain was identified in a study of T cells in Graves' hyperthyroidism and ophthalmopathy. The CDR3 is 17 residues long. V lost 4 bases and J 0 bases, leaving 14 bases between the germline ends. Germline CDR1 is SGDLS and CDR2 is YYNGEE. It was RNA transcripts that yielded the amplified TCR beta CDR3 regions. Using the HTBI primer set, a first-round RT-PCR was run on the TCR CDR3. TCRdb called the multiplex PCR reads again in MiXCR, with one record for every CDR3 protein. The table shows about 480,000 distinct CDR3 sequences, with around 15% occurring only once. The sequenced material came from blood. This TCR derives from a woman aged 18-29 years with Graves' hyperthyroidism. This rearrangement joins TRBV9 to TRBJ2-6, with D possibly being TRBD1 (6 bases). The CDR3 region is CASSPPGTRSGANVLTF. CDR3 in DNA: TGTGCCAGCAGCCCCCCCGGGACACGCTCTGGGGCCAACGTCCTGACTTTC.